These 12 T cell receptor beta chains were all obtained from the same sample, sequenced in a study of cytomegalovirus exposure and HLA in healthy donors. The PCR had 60 Vbeta and 13 Jbeta primers. Repertoires were generated with immunoSEQ multiplex PCR, while TCRdb's copy carries only in-frame clones and drops some. The sample includes 150,000 to 200,000 clones, approximately 80% of them seen just once. The sequencing sample was made of PBMCs. The source is a male donor in good health and CMV-seronegative.

The chain employs TRBV5-1 and TRBJ1-2; a possible D gene is TRBD1 (6 bases). Per the germline V gene, CDR1 is SGHRS and CDR2 is YFSETQ. This CDR3 is built from 14 residues. V lost 2 bases and J lost 3, with 11 bases in between. The CDR3 DNA reads as TGCGCCAGCAGCTTCCAGGGGCAAGACTATGGCTACACCTTC. Translation: CASSFQGQDYGYTF.

The V call is TRBV6-1, the J call TRBJ1-5, with D perhaps matching TRBD1 (6 bases). Germline assignment: CDR1 MNHNS and CDR2 SASEGT. Trimming shortened V by 11 bases and J by 6 bases, and 20 bases separated the two germline ends. CDR3 length: 14 amino acids. The CDR3 loop is CAGGWGGASQPQHF. The DNA for the CDR3 is TGTGCCGGAGGGTGGGGGGGGGCTAGTCAGCCCCAGCATTTT.

The V gene is TRBV8-2, the J gene TRBJ1-6; the tabulated D call, TRBD1, remains unverified against the DNA. TRBV8-2 is a known pseudogene. This CDR3 has 14 amino acids. The DNA of the CDR3 is TGTGGCAGCACTTCAGCCAGGGGCCATTCACCCCTCCACTTT. This encodes CGSTSARGHSPLHF.

The chain couples TRBV2 to TRBJ2-5; D call uncertain. The closer fit of TRBJ2-7 to the DNA end suggests the J call may be wrong. CDR1 is SNHLY, CDR2 FYNNEI, per germline. The CDR3 contains 12 residues. CDR3 sequence (DNA): TGTGCCAGCAGTGACGTCGTATCCGAGCAGTACTTC. Protein sequence: CASSDVVSEQYF.

The gene calls are TRBV6-6 and TRBJ2-7; tentative D call: TRBD2 (6 bases). Germline-derived CDR1 and CDR2 are MNHNY and SVGAGI (reference sequence). CDR3 length equals 13 residues. V lost 4 bases and J 4 bases, leaving 11 bases between the germline ends. CDR3: CASSSAGTYEQYF. The CDR3 region has the DNA TGTGCCAGCAGTTCCGCGGGGACGTACGAGCAGTACTTC.

The V and J genes are TRBV19 and TRBJ2-7; 8 bases map to TRBD2. V lost 4 bases, J lost 5 bases, and 7 bases stayed unmatched. The CDR3 sequence is 14 residues long. The germline V gene encodes CDR1 LNHDA and CDR2 SQIVND (reference sequence). The CDR3: CASSKRTSPHEQYF. As DNA, the CDR3 is TGTGCCAGTAGTAAACGGACTAGCCCGCACGAGCAGTACTTC.

The rearrangement links TRBV6-1 to TRBJ2-2; tentative D call: TRBD1 (5 bases). V was clipped by 2 bases and J by 5 bases, with 15 bases between them. This CDR3 region has 16 residues. The V gene's germline CDR1 is MNHNS and CDR2 SASEGT. CDR3 amino acids: CASSERGQTGTGELFF. The CDR3 nucleotides are TGTGCCAGCAGTGAAAGGGGTCAGACGGGTACCGGGGAGCTGTTTTTT.

J is TRBJ2-7 and V is TRBV6-5; unclear D gene. V lost 0 bases to trimming and J lost 2 bases, with 11 bases between them. Germline loops: CDR1 MNHEY, CDR2 SVGAGI. The CDR3 runs to 15 residues. This chain's CDR3 is CASSYSTSVTYEQYF. The DNA of the CDR3 is TGTGCCAGCAGTTACTCTACATCTGTTACCTACGAGCAGTACTTC.

The J gene is TRBJ2-5, the V gene TRBV6-6; 8 nucleotides line up with TRBD1. The CDR3 sequence is 12 residues long. With 5 bases clipped from V and 5 bases from J, the junction kept 1 base outside the gene matches. Germline assignment: CDR1 MNHNY and CDR2 SVGAGI (reference sequence). The DNA of the CDR3 is TGTGCCAGCAGTCAGGGGGCTGAGACCCAGTACTTC. Residues: CASSQGAETQYF.

This clone has just a few counts. The chain carries TRBV11-2 and TRBJ2-2; the match to TRBD2 covers 9 bases. The V and J ends lost 1 base and 6 bases, in that order; junction bases with no gene match: 9. CDR3 length equals 17 residues. Germline V gene sequence: CDR1 SGHAT, CDR2 FQNNGV. CDR3 in DNA: TGTGCCAGCAGCTTAGTTCGGGCGGGAGGGCCCGCCGGGGAGCTGTTTTTT. It specifies CASSLVRAGGPAGELFF.

The chain couples TRBV7-2 to TRBJ1-2; 8 bases align to TRBD1. The CDR3 loop spans 16 amino acids. From germline, CDR1 is SGHTA and CDR2 FQGNSA. Trimming cost V 1 base and J 8 bases; bases outside gene matches: 12. CDR3 sequence (DNA): TGTGCCAGCAGCTTAGGCCCCTGGACAGGGACGGGAGGCTACACCTTC. Protein: CASSLGPWTGTGGYTF.

The chain links TRBV4-3 to TRBJ1-4; D remains ambiguous. There are 15 residues in the CDR3. The germline V gene has CDR1 LGHNA and CDR2 YSLEER. The germline V and J ends were trimmed by 0 bases and 0 bases, with 5 bases remaining between them. The CDR3 here is CASSQDRATNEKLFF. CDR3 nucleotide sequence: TGCGCCAGCAGCCAAGATCGCGCAACTAATGAAAAACTGTTTTTT.